Below, 5 T cell receptor beta chains from the same sample are listed, as sequenced in a study of blood T cell repertoires in COVID-19. The assay was immunoSEQ multiplex PCR, and TCRdb's table has in-frame clones only and misses some. This repertoire shows tens of thousands of clones, over 75% found once; its top ten account for under 6%. The sequenced material came from peripheral blood. These receptors were collected from a woman aged 55-69 years with acute or convalescent COVID-19.

This clone was recorded once. V gene TRBV7-8 combines with J gene TRBJ1-4; perhaps TRBD1 as D (5 bases). The CDR3 consists of 18 residues. The germline V and J ends were trimmed by 5 bases and 0 bases, with 19 bases remaining between them. From germline, CDR1 is SGHVS and CDR2 FQNEAQ. The CDR3 is CASSQAQGEGTTNEKLFF. CDR3 nucleotides: TGTGCCAGCAGCCAAGCTCAAGGGGAGGGGACAACTAATGAAAAACTGTTTTTT. The whole variable domain, remainder taken from reference TRBV7-8 and TRBJ1-4, is GAGVSQSPRYKVAKRGQDVALRCDPISGHVSLFWYQQALGQGPEFLTYFQNEAQLDKSGLPSDRFFAERPEGSVSTLKIQRTQQEDSAVYLCASSQAQGEGTTNEKLFFGSGTQLSVL.

This clone appeared once. This chain joins TRBV30 and TRBJ1-3; TRBD1 might be the D (6 bases). This CDR3 is 13 amino acids long. V was shortened by 5 bases and J by 2 bases, with 10 bases between the two germline ends. Germline V CDR1 and CDR2: GTSNPN, SVGIG (reference sequence). CDR3 residues: CAWAGETGNTIYF. Here the CDR3 DNA reads TGTGCCTGGGCAGGGGAGACTGGAAACACCATATATTTT.

For the CDR3, the DNA is TGTGCCAGCAGCTCGGGGCCGGTAGCGGGCTCCTACAATGAGCAGTTCTTC. Encoded protein: CASSSGPVAGSYNEQFF. The V gene is TRBV5-6, the J gene TRBJ2-1; 7 bases are a match to TRBD2. J gave up 0 bases and V 3 bases, and 9 bases lay outside the gene matches. The CDR3 loop spans 17 amino acids. Germline CDR1 reads SGHDT; CDR2 reads YYEEEE.

CDR3 protein: CASSPPTAIAKNIQYF. The CDR3 DNA reads as TGTGCCAGCAGCCCACCGACAGCTATAGCCAAAAACATTCAGTACTTC. The rearrangement joins TRBV5-5 to TRBJ2-4; D possibly corresponds to TRBD1 (5 bases). CDR3 size: 16 residues. The germline V gene encodes CDR1 SGHKS and CDR2 YYEKEE (reference sequence). V was trimmed by 4 bases and J by 0 bases, leaving 14 bases between them.

The CDR3 spells CAASGTSGVYNEQFF. The CDR3 nucleotides read TGTGCCGCGTCCGGGACTAGCGGGGTATACAATGAGCAGTTCTTC. V and J are TRBV6-6 and TRBJ2-1; 13 bases fit TRBD2. The CDR3 sequence is 15 residues long. From germline, CDR1 is MNHNY and CDR2 SVGAGI (reference sequence). Trimming took 11 bases from V and 4 from J; bases not matched to a gene: 8.